These 11 T cell receptor beta chains share one sample of origin, sequenced in a study of T cells in localized non-small cell lung cancer. Measured with immunoSEQ multiplex PCR; TCRdb has only the in-frame clones, and not every one. The top ten hold around 2.5% of the sample, which has tens of thousands of clones, 86% seen once. Material: PBMCs, obtained before any cancer treatment. The receptors originated from a man aged 35-69 years with stage II lung adenocarcinoma.

This clone was observed a single time. The genes are TRBV5-1 and TRBJ2-2, with 8 bases identical to TRBD2. There are 15 residues in the CDR3. Looked up from germline, CDR1 is SGHRS and CDR2 is YFSETQ. Unmatched junction bases numbered 4, after V lost 2 bases and J lost 4 bases. CDR3 sequence reads: CASSLGLAITGELFF. CDR3 DNA sequence: TGCGCCAGCAGCTTAGGACTAGCAATCACCGGGGAGCTGTTTTTT.

The chain employs TRBV5-1 and TRBJ2-3; 9 bases line up with TRBD2. The V gene end was trimmed by 0 bases and the J gene end by 2 bases; junction bases not matched to a gene: 4. The CDR3 consists of 16 residues. The germline gives CDR1 SGHRS, CDR2 YFSETQ. CDR3 nucleotides: TGCGCCAGCAGCTTGGCCCTAGCGGGACCCACAGATACGCAGTATTTT. Its protein is CASSLALAGPTDTQYF.

The genes are TRBV14 and TRBJ1-6; a weak D match, TRBD1 (6 bases). The CDR3 spans 15 residues. The V end lost 1 base, the J end lost 9 bases, and 13 bases lay between the germline ends. Germline lookup yields CDR1 SGHDN and CDR2 FVKESK. DNA for the CDR3: TGTGCCAGCAGCCAAGTTACAGGGTTGGGTTCACCCCTCCACTTT. It yields the protein CASSQVTGLGSPLHF.

The gene calls are TRBV30 and TRBJ2-3; 10 bases are shared with TRBD1. CDR3 size: 14 residues. Trimming took 7 bases from V and 5 from J; bases not matched to a gene: 9. The germline V gene has CDR1 GTSNPN and CDR2 SVGIG (reference sequence). CDR3 loop: CAFRDRGFVDTQYF. Here the CDR3 DNA reads TGTGCCTTCCGGGACAGGGGATTCGTAGATACGCAGTATTTT.

This clone was counted once. The rearrangement uses TRBV6-5 and TRBJ2-7; TRBD1 agrees at 7 bases. The germline gives CDR1 MNHEY, CDR2 SVGAGI. This CDR3 region has 15 residues. The J segment lost 5 bases and the V segment lost 1 base, leaving 8 bases of the junction unmatched. In DNA form, the CDR3 reads TGTGCCAGCAGTTACTTGTGGACAGGTGACAACGAGCAGTACTTC. Its protein is CASSYLWTGDNEQYF.

V gene TRBV6-6 combines with J gene TRBJ1-3; TRBD1 matches 7 bases. Trimming removed 5 bases from V and 2 bases from J; junction bases left unmatched: 3. Germline V gene lookup returns CDR1 MNHNY and CDR2 SVGAGI (reference sequence). The CDR3 consists of 14 residues. In DNA, the CDR3 is TGTGCCAGCAGTCCAGGGGGGCCTGGAAACACCATATATTTT. This gives the protein CASSPGGPGNTIYF.

The chain uses TRBV19 and TRBJ1-6, with D possibly being TRBD1 (6 bases). V dropped 6 bases and J dropped 7 bases, with 16 bases sitting between them. Germline loops: CDR1 LNHDA, CDR2 SQIVND (reference sequence). The CDR3 covers 15 residues. DNA of the CDR3: TGTGCCAGTAGGAACAGGGACGAAGAAAATTCACCCCTCCACTTT. Its translation is CASRNRDEENSPLHF.

The chain couples TRBV2 to TRBJ1-5, with a possible D match to TRBD1 (5 bases). The CDR3 consists of 14 residues. In germline, CDR1 is SNHLY, CDR2 FYNNEI. The germline V and J ends were trimmed by 6 bases and 6 bases, with 15 bases remaining between them. CDR3 residues: CASSEGPSGQPQHF. CDR3 nucleotide sequence: TGTGCCAGCAGCGAGGGACCGTCCGGTCAGCCCCAGCATTTT.

In DNA, the CDR3 is TGTGCCAGCAATTTAGGAAGGAACACTGAAGCTTTCTTT. Amino acid sequence: CASNLGRNTEAFF. The chain joins TRBV2 to TRBJ1-1, with D unclear. V dropped 7 bases and J dropped 1 base, with 10 bases sitting between them. This CDR3 has 13 residues. CDR1 and CDR2 from the germline V gene are SNHLY and FYNNEI.

The genes are TRBV11-2 and TRBJ2-5; tentatively, D is TRBD1 (5 bases). The CDR3 extends over 15 amino acids. Germline-derived CDR1 and CDR2 are SGHAT and FQNNGV. V was pared by 1 base and J by 4 bases, with 13 bases between. Here the CDR3 reads CASSLGGHVLETQYF. CDR3 bases: TGTGCCAGCAGCTTAGGCGGACATGTCCTAGAGACCCAGTACTTC.

The rearrangement joins TRBV27 to TRBJ1-4, with a possible D match to TRBD1 (6 bases). V gave up 6 bases and J gave up 5 bases, with 13 bases separating them. CDR3 length equals 14 residues. CDR1 MNHEY and CDR2 SMNVEV come from the germline V gene (reference sequence). CDR3 sequence reads: CASRSGAGNEKLFF. In DNA form, the CDR3 reads TGTGCCAGCAGGTCAGGGGCCGGGAATGAAAAACTGTTTTTT.